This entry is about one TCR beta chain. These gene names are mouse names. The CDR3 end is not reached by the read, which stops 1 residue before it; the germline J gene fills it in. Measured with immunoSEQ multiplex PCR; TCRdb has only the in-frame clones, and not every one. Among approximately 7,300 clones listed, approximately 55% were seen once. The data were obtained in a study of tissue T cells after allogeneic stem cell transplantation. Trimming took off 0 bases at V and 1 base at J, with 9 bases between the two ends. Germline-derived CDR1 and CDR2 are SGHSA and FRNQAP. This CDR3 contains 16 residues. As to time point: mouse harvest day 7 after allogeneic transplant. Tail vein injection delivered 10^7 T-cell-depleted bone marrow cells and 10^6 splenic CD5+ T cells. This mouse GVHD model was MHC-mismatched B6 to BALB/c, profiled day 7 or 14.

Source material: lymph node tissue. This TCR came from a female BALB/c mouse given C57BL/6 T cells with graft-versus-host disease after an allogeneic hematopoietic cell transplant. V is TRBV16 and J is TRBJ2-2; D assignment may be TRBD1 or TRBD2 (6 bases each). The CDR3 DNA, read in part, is TGTGCAAGCAGCTTAGAGGGGGCGGGAAACACCGGGCAGCTCTAC. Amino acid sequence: CASSLEGAGNTGQLY. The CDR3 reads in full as CASSLEGAGNTGQLYF.